A single sample gave rise to the 13 T cell receptor beta chains below, sequenced in a study of blood T cell repertoires in COVID-19. TCRdb's table, derived via immunoSEQ multiplex PCR, lists solely in-frame clones and lacks some. The data contain approximately 230,000 clones, about 90% of them seen just once; the ten biggest clones take up about 6%. The sample was PBMCs or T cells enriched from blood (not recorded which). These receptors all come from a woman aged 25 to 45 with acute COVID-19.

The rearrangement uses TRBV6-5 and TRBJ1-5, with 10 bases that match TRBD1. The CDR3 runs to 14 residues. Per germline, CDR1 MNHEY and CDR2 SVGAGI. Losses at the gene ends were 10 bases for V and 7 bases for J; bases not matched to a gene: 10. CDR3 DNA: TGTGCCAACCGAAAGACAGGGGGCTTGCAGCCCCAGCATTTT. It yields the protein CANRKTGGLQPQHF.

Turning to this clone: The same CDR3 can be traced to other DNA sequences in this sample. This rearrangement joins TRBV4-3 to TRBJ1-1; a possible D gene is TRBD1 (5 bases). This CDR3 spans 15 amino acids. Germline CDR1 is LGHNA and CDR2 is YSLEER. V was trimmed by 0 bases and J by 2 bases, leaving 10 bases between them. CDR3 bases: TGCGCCAGCAGCCAAGATCGCGGGGGAAACACTGAAGCTTTCTTT. It is translated as CASSQDRGGNTEAFF.

V usage is TRBV11-1 and J usage is TRBJ2-2, with 8 bases fitting TRBD1. V lost 5 bases to trimming and J lost 4 bases; unmatched junction nucleotides: 9. This CDR3 has 16 amino acids. Germline assignment: CDR1 SGHAT and CDR2 FQDESV (reference sequence). The CDR3 sequence is CASSNRQGLITGELFF. CDR3 sequence (DNA): TGTGCCAGCAGCAACAGACAGGGGTTAATCACCGGGGAGCTGTTTTTT. The full variable domain, its missing parts supplied by reference TRBV11-1 and TRBJ2-2, is EAEVAQSPRYKITEKSQAVAFWCDPISGHATLYWYRQILGQGPELLVQFQDESVVDDSQLPKDRFSAERLKGVDSTLKIQPAELGDSAMYLCASSNRQGLITGELFFGEGSRLTVL.

This clone occurred once. CDR3 sequence reads: CASKGFTDTQYF. In DNA, the CDR3 is TGTGCCAGCAAGGGGTTCACAGATACGCAGTATTTT. The chain is built from TRBV2 and TRBJ2-3; tentatively, D is TRBD1 (5 bases). Trimming pared 7 bases from V and 2 bases from J, leaving 7 bases between. CDR3 length equals 12 residues. The germline gives CDR1 SNHLY, CDR2 FYNNEI. The full variable domain, completed using reference TRBV2 and TRBJ2-3, is EPEVTQTPSHQVTQMGQEVILRCVPISNHLYFYWYRQILGQKVEFLVSFYNNEISEKSEIFDDQFSVERPDGSNFTLKIRSTKLEDSAMYFCASKGFTDTQYFGPGTRLTVL.

The chain combines TRBV18 with TRBJ2-7, with a possible D match to TRBD2 (5 bases). The length of the CDR3 is 12 residues. V dropped 3 bases and J dropped 7 bases, with 10 bases sitting between them. The germline V gene has CDR1 KGHSH and CDR2 LQKENI. The CDR3 DNA reads TGTGCCAGCTCACCCCTGGGAGATGAGCAGTACTTC. It specifies CASSPLGDEQYF.

The count of this clone is one. The chain combines TRBV2 with TRBJ2-7; 12 bases fit TRBD2. CDR1 is SNHLY and CDR2 is FYNNEI in the germline V gene. The CDR3 loop spans 15 amino acids. V was pared by 5 bases and J by 7 bases, with 9 bases of the junction left unmatched. The CDR3 region has the DNA TGTGCCAGCAGTCTCCCGGGACTAGCGGGCATGGAGCAGTACTTC. This sequence encodes CASSLPGLAGMEQYF. Filled out from reference TRBV2 and TRBJ2-7, the complete variable domain reads EPEVTQTPSHQVTQMGQEVILRCVPISNHLYFYWYRQILGQKVEFLVSFYNNEISEKSEIFDDQFSVERPDGSNFTLKIRSTKLEDSAMYFCASSLPGLAGMEQYFGPGTRLTVT.

The chain joins TRBV4-1 to TRBJ1-4; TRBD1 agrees at 8 bases. Unmatched junction bases numbered 6, after V lost 4 bases and J lost 5 bases. The CDR3 runs to 15 residues. From germline, CDR1 is MGHRA and CDR2 YSYEKL. The CDR3 nucleotides are TGCGCCAGCAGCCGCCTAGGGACAGGAAATGAAAAACTGTTTTTT. Translated, it gives CASSRLGTGNEKLFF.

This sequence joins TRBV12-3 or TRBV12-4 and TRBJ1-1; TRBD1 is a possible D gene (5 bases). This CDR3 is built from 13 residues. V lost 6 bases to trimming and J lost 5 bases, with 13 bases between them. The CDR3 here is CASSLREGTEAFF. CDR3 in DNA: TGTGCCAGCAGCCTTAGGGAGGGGACTGAAGCTTTCTTT.

This sequence joins TRBV7-8 and TRBJ1-3; possible D gene TRBD1, 5 bases. V shed 1 base and J shed 4 bases, with 11 bases lying between them. The CDR3 totals 15 residues. Looked up from germline, CDR1 is SGHVS and CDR2 is FQNEAQ. This CDR3 is CASSLGVTVGNTIYF. The CDR3 coding sequence is TGTGCCAGCAGCTTAGGAGTGACAGTAGGAAACACCATATATTTT.

This sequence joins TRBV24-1 and TRBJ2-3; 8 nucleotides align to TRBD1. The ends lost 7 bases at V and 4 bases at J; junction bases unmatched: 6. Germline V lookup: CDR1 KGHDR, CDR2 SFDVKD. CDR3 size: 14 residues. Here the CDR3 reads CATRGQGVADTQYF. The CDR3 bases are TGTGCCACCAGAGGACAGGGAGTAGCAGATACGCAGTATTTT.

The chain is built from TRBV3-1 (or the pseudogene TRBV3-2) and TRBJ1-1; D is possibly TRBD1 (6 bases). Trimming took off 6 bases at V and 4 bases at J, with 24 bases between the two ends. CDR3 length: 17 residues. Germline CDR1 and CDR2: LGHDT and YNNKEL (reference sequence). The CDR3 reads CASRKWDTPQLSTEAFF. The DNA for the CDR3 is TGTGCCAGCAGAAAATGGGACACCCCACAACTAAGCACTGAAGCTTTCTTT.

This chain connects TRBV9 to TRBJ1-1; D not resolved. V was shortened by 0 bases and J by 5 bases, with 8 bases between the two germline ends. CDR1 SGDLS and CDR2 YYNGEE come from the germline V gene. CDR3 length: 13 residues. CDR3 sequence reads: CASSVGGATEAFF. The CDR3 DNA is TGTGCCAGCAGCGTAGGAGGCGCAACTGAAGCTTTCTTT. Looking up the rest from reference TRBV9 and TRBJ1-1 gives the full variable domain: DSGVTQTPKHLITATGQRVTLRCSPRSGDLSVYWYQQSLDQGLQFLIQYYNGEERAKGNILERFSAQQFPDLHSELNLSSLELGDSALYFCASSVGGATEAFFGQGTRLTVV.

The chain uses TRBV19 and TRBJ2-1, with 13 nucleotides matching TRBD2. J gave up 2 bases and V 1 base, and 5 bases lay outside the gene matches. Per the germline V gene, CDR1 is LNHDA and CDR2 is SQIVND (reference sequence). CDR3 size: 18 residues. The CDR3 DNA follows: TGTGCCAGTAGTATAGTAGGACTAGCGGGGGTAGCCTACAATGAGCAGTTCTTC. This gives the protein CASSIVGLAGVAYNEQFF.